This T cell receptor beta chain emerged from a study of T-cell reconstitution after alpha-beta-depleted transplantation in children. This CDR3 contains 14 residues. V lost 5 bases and J 0 bases, leaving 7 bases between the germline ends. A TCRbeta library incorporating unique molecular identifiers was prepared. TCRdb called the PCR reads again in MiXCR, with one record for every CDR3 protein. The sample records hundreds of thousands of distinct CDR3 sequences, 15% to 20% being singletons. The chain joins TRBV12-3 or TRBV12-4 to TRBJ1-4; no clear D. This TCR was sampled from a male patient aged 2-15 years who had a stem cell transplant for acute lymphoblastic leukemia, so the T cells may come from the graft donor. The sequencing here drew on PBMCs, mostly from graft donor cells, taken 360 days after TCRalphabeta/CD19-depleted stem cell transplant. The CDR3 sequence: CASSPTTTNEKLFF. The CDR3 DNA is TGTGCCAGCAGTCCTACCACAACTAATGAAAAACTGTTTTTT.